The 14 T cell receptor beta chains in this list originate from one sample, sequenced in a study of blood T cell repertoires in COVID-19. Clones were sequenced by immunoSEQ multiplex PCR, and TCRdb holds only the in-frame ones, with some missing. Among some 110,000 clones listed, about 90% were seen once. What was sequenced was peripheral blood. The source of these receptors is a man aged 50-59 years with COVID-19, enrolled during active disease.

The rearrangement uses TRBV19 and TRBJ1-2; D is perhaps TRBD1 (5 bases). V was clipped by 8 bases and J by 7 bases, with 17 bases between them. CDR1 and CDR2 (germline): LNHDA, SQIVND (reference sequence). CDR3 length equals 13 residues. In DNA form, the CDR3 reads TGTGCCAGTTCCCGTCAGGGAAGCGCTGGCTACACCTTC. As protein: CASSRQGSAGYTF.

V and J are TRBV15 and TRBJ2-5, with D possibly being TRBD2 (6 bases). Deletions cut 5 bases from V and 1 base from J, with 14 bases between. The CDR3 has 15 amino acids. Germline V gene sequence: CDR1 LNHNV, CDR2 YYDKDF (reference sequence). The CDR3 region is CATSPSAVIQETQYF. CDR3 nucleotide sequence: TGTGCCACCAGCCCTAGCGCGGTGATCCAAGAGACCCAGTACTTC.

This chain connects TRBV5-1 to TRBJ2-3; no firm D call. Trimming cost V 3 bases and J 6 bases, with 8 bases left between them. Germline CDR1 reads SGHRS; CDR2 reads YFSETQ. The CDR3 runs to 12 residues. The DNA for the CDR3 is TGCGCCAGCAGCTCGCTGGAGGATACGCAGTATTTT. Protein sequence: CASSSLEDTQYF.

Notes on this clone: Compared with germline, one end of the junction differs, possibly owing to a read error. The chain has TRBV7-7 and TRBJ2-1; 14 nucleotides agree with TRBD2. Germline lookup yields CDR1 SSHAT and CDR2 FNYEAQ (reference sequence). This CDR3 has 19 residues. The CDR3 protein is CASSPKGTSGSILDNEQFF. The CDR3 bases are TGTGCTAGCAGCCCCAAAGGGACTAGCGGGAGTATTTTGGACAATGAGCAGTTCTTC.

The gene calls are TRBV6-5 and TRBJ1-1; 7 bases match TRBD1. The J segment lost 1 base and the V segment lost 6 bases, leaving 2 bases of the junction unmatched. This CDR3 is built from 13 residues. From germline, CDR1 is MNHEY and CDR2 SVGAGI. CDR3 nucleotides: TGTGCCAGCAGCCGACAGGGGAACACTGAAGCTTTCTTT. It is translated as CASSRQGNTEAFF.

The chain employs TRBV12-3 or TRBV12-4 and TRBJ2-1, with 7 bases lining up with TRBD1. The CDR3 totals 13 residues. The ends lost 5 bases at V and 6 bases at J; junction bases unmatched: 4. The CDR3 here is CASSLTGSNEQFF. DNA of the CDR3: TGTGCCAGCAGTCTGACAGGGAGCAATGAGCAGTTCTTC.

Details on this clone: A read error may produce the germline difference seen at one junction end. The V and J genes are TRBV30 and TRBJ1-4; D perhaps matches TRBD1 (6 bases). CDR3 length: 11 amino acids. The V gene's germline CDR1 is GTSNPN and CDR2 SVGIG (reference sequence). The CDR3 reads CAWSASGTNYF. The CDR3 DNA sequence: TGTGCCTGGAGTGCCTCCGGGACAAACTATTTT.

The chain couples TRBV7-8 to TRBJ2-7; 9 bases map to TRBD1. The germline gives CDR1 SGHVS, CDR2 FQNEAQ. V lost 5 bases, J lost 4 bases, and 3 bases stayed unmatched. The CDR3 spans 13 residues. The CDR3 is CASSGGTGYEQYV. The CDR3 DNA reads as TGTGCCAGCAGCGGGGGGACAGGGTACGAGCAGTACGTC.

The chain is built from TRBV2 and TRBJ2-7, with 11 bases identical to TRBD1. Germline assignment: CDR1 SNHLY and CDR2 FYNNEI. V dropped 8 bases and J dropped 4; count of bases not matched to a gene: 4. The length of the CDR3 is 13 residues. Written as DNA, the CDR3 is TGTGCCAGCGCGGGACAGGGGGATTACGAGCAGTACGTC. This encodes CASAGQGDYEQYV.

V and J are TRBV28 and TRBJ1-2; a possible D gene is TRBD1 (5 bases). Germline V gene data show CDR1 as MDHEN and CDR2 as SYDVKM. The CDR3 runs to 15 residues. The germline V and J ends were trimmed by 8 bases and 2 bases, with 18 bases remaining between them. DNA for the CDR3: TGTGCCAGCCGCGGAGGGGAACAGGCGAACTATGGCTACACCTTC. Translation gives CASRGGEQANYGYTF.

The V call is TRBV30, the J call TRBJ1-2; D might be TRBD1 (5 bases). Trimming stripped 2 bases from V and 5 bases from J, with 15 bases between. Per the germline V gene, CDR1 is GTSNPN and CDR2 is SVGIG (reference sequence). This CDR3 spans 14 amino acids. In DNA, the CDR3 is TGTGCCTGGAGTCGCGCGGGACTGCAGTATGGCTACACCTTC. It specifies CAWSRAGLQYGYTF.

V and J are TRBV5-1 and TRBJ2-3; 8 bases agree with TRBD1. The CDR3 length is 13 residues. Germline lookup yields CDR1 SGHRS and CDR2 YFSETQ. J lost 5 bases, V lost 7 bases, and 6 bases had no gene match. The CDR3 nucleotides are TGCGCCAGCGGCAGGGGGCAGGGAGATACGCAGTATTTT. Its translation: CASGRGQGDTQYF.

The chain uses TRBV2 and TRBJ2-3; a possible D gene is TRBD1 (6 bases). The CDR3 is made up of 13 amino acids. V was cut by 6 bases and J by 3 bases, with 10 bases left in between. Germline V lookup: CDR1 SNHLY, CDR2 FYNNEI. This CDR3 reads CASRTTGTDTQYF. CDR3 sequence (DNA): TGTGCCAGCAGAACAACAGGGACAGATACGCAGTATTTT.

This clone was seen a single time. The chain is built from TRBV4-2 and TRBJ2-3; possibly TRBD1 for D (6 bases). Germline V CDR1 and CDR2: LGHNA, YNFKEQ. The ends were cut back, 1 base at V and 4 bases at J, with 15 bases in the middle. This CDR3 has 16 amino acids. CDR3 region: CASSQAPGVPADTQYF. The CDR3 DNA follows: TGTGCCAGCAGCCAAGCCCCAGGGGTTCCAGCAGATACGCAGTATTTT.